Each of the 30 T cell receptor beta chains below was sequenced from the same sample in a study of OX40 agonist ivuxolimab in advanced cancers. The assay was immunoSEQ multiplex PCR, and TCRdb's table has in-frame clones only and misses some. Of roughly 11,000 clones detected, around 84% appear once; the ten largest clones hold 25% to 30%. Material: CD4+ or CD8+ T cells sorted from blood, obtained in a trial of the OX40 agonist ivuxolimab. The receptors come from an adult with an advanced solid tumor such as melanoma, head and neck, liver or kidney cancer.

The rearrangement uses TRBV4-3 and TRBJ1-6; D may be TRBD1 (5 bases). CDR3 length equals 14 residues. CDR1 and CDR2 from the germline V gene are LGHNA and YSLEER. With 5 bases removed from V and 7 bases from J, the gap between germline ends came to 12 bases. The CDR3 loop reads CASSRGTGNSPLHF. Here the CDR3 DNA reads TGCGCCAGCAGCAGGGGAACTGGAAATTCACCCCTCCACTTT.

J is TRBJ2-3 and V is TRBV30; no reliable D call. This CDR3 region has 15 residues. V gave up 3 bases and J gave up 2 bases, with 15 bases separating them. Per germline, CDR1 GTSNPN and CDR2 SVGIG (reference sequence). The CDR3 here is CAWSVADFPTDTQYF. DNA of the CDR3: TGTGCCTGGAGCGTAGCCGATTTCCCCACAGATACGCAGTATTTT.

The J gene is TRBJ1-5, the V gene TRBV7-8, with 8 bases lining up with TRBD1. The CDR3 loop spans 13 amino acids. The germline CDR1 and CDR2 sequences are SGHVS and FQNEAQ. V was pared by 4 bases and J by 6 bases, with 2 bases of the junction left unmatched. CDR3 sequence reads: CASSWDRLQPQHF. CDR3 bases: TGTGCCAGCAGCTGGGACAGGCTTCAGCCCCAGCATTTT.

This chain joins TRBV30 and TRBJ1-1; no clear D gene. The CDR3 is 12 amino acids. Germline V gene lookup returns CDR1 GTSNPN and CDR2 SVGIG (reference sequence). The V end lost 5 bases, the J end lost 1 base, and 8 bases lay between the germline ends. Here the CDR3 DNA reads TGTGCCTGGGCCAAACAGAACACTGAAGCTTTCTTT. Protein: CAWAKQNTEAFF.

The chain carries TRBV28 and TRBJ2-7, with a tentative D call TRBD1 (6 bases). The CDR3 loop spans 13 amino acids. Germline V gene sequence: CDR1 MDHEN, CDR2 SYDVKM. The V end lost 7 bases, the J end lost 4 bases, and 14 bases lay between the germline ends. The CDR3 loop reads CASKVQGNYEQYF. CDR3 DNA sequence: TGTGCCAGCAAAGTCCAGGGGAATTACGAGCAGTACTTC. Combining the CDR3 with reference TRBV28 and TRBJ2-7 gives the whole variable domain DVKVTQSSRYLVKRTGEKVFLECVQDMDHENMFWYRQDPGLGLRLIYFSYDVKMKEKGDIPEGYSVSREKKERFSLILESASTNQTSMYLCASKVQGNYEQYFGPGTRLTVT.

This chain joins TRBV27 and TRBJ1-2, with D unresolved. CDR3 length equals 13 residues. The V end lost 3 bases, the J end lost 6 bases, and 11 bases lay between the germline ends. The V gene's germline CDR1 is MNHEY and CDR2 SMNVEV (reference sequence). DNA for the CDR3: TGTGCCAGCAGTTTGGCTTACGGCGATGGCTACACCTTC. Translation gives CASSLAYGDGYTF.

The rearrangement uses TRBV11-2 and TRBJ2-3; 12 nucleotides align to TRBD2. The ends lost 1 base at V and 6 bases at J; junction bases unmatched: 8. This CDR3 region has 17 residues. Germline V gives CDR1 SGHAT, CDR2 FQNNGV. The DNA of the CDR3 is TGTGCCAGCAGCTTAGTCTCTAGCGGGGGGGCTTGGGATACGCAGTATTTT. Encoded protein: CASSLVSSGGAWDTQYF.

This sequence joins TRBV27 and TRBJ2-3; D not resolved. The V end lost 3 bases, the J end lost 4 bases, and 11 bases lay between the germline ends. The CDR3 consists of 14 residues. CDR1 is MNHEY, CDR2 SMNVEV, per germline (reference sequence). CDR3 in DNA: TGTGCCAGCAGTTTTACCCCAAGGGCAGATACGCAGTATTTT. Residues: CASSFTPRADTQYF.

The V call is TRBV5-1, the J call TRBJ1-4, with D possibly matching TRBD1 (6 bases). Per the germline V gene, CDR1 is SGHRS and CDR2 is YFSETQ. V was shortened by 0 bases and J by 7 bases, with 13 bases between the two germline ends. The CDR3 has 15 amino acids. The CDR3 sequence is CASSLVPGTFEKLFF. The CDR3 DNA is TGCGCCAGCAGCTTGGTTCCCGGGACATTTGAAAAACTGTTTTTT.

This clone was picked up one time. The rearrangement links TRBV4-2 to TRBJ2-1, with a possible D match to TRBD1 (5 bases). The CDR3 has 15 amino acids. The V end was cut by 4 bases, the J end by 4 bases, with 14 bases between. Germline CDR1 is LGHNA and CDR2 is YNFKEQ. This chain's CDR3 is CASSPGADLYNEQFF. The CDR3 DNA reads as TGTGCCAGCAGCCCTGGGGCAGATCTTTACAATGAGCAGTTCTTC.

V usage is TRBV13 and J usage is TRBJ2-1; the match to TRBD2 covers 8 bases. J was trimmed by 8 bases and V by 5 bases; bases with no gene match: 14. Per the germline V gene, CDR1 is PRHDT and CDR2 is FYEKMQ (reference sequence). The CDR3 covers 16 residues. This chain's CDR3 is CASSDTQGGRKDEQFF. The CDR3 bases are TGTGCCAGCAGCGACACGCAGGGCGGGAGGAAGGATGAGCAGTTCTTC.

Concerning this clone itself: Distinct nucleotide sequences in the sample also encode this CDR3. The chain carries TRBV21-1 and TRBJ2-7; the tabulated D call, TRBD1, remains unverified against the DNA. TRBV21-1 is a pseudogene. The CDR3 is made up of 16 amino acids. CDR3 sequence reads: CASSPNPWDRGYEQYF. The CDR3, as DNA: TGTGCCAGCAGCCCTAACCCATGGGACAGGGGCTACGAGCAGTACTTC.

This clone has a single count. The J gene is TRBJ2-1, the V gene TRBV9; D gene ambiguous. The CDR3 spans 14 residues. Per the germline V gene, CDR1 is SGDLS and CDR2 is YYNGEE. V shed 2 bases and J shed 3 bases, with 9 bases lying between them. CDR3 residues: CASSVYEIYNEQFF. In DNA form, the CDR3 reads TGTGCCAGCAGCGTTTATGAAATCTACAATGAGCAGTTCTTC. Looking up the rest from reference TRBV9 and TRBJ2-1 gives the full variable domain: DSGVTQTPKHLITATGQRVTLRCSPRSGDLSVYWYQQSLDQGLQFLIQYYNGEERAKGNILERFSAQQFPDLHSELNLSSLELGDSALYFCASSVYEIYNEQFFGPGTRLTVL.

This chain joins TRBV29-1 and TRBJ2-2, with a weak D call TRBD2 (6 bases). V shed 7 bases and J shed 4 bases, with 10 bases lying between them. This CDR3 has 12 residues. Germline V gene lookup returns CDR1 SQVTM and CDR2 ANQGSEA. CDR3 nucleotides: TGCAGCGGCGGACTATCCACCGGGGAGCTGTTTTTT. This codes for CSGGLSTGELFF.

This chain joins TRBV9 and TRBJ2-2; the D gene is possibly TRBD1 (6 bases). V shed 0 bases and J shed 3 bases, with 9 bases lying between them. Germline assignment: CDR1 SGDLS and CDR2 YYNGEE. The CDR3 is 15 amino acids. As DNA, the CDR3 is TGTGCCAGCAGCGTAGACTGGACAGACACCGGGGAGCTGTTTTTT. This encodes CASSVDWTDTGELFF.

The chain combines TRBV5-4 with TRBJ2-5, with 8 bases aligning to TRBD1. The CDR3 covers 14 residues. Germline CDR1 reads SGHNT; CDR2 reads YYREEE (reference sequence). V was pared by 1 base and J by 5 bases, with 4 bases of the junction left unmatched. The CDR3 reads CASSLTGGEETQYF. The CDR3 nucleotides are TGTGCCAGCAGCTTGACAGGGGGTGAGGAGACCCAGTACTTC.

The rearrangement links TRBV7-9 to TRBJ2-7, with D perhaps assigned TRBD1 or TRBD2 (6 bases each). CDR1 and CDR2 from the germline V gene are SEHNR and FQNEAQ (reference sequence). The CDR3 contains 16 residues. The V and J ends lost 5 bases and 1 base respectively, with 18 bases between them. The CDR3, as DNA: TGTGCCAGCAGCACCCTATCCGGGGGCGGATCCTACGAGCAGTACTTC. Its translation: CASSTLSGGGSYEQYF. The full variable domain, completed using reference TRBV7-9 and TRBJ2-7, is DTGVSQNPRHKITKRGQNVTFRCDPISEHNRLYWYRQTLGQGPEFLTYFQNEAQLEKSRLLSDRFSAERPKGSFSTLEIQRTEQGDSAMYLCASSTLSGGGSYEQYFGPGTRLTVT.

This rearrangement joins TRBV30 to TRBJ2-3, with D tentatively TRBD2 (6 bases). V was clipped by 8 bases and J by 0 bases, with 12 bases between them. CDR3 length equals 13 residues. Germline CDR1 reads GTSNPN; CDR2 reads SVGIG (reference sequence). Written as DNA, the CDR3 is TGTGCCCTTTCCGGGACTAGCACAGATACGCAGTATTTT. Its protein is CALSGTSTDTQYF.

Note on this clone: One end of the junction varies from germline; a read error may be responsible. Here the CDR3 DNA reads TGCGCCAGCAGTCAAGCCCCCGGGGCAGGGAATGAGCAGTTCTTC. This gives the protein CASSQAPGAGNEQFF. The V call is TRBV4-1, the J call TRBJ2-1; either TRBD1 or TRBD2 may fit D (5 bases each). Germline assignment: CDR1 MGHRA and CDR2 YSYEKL. CDR3 length equals 15 residues.

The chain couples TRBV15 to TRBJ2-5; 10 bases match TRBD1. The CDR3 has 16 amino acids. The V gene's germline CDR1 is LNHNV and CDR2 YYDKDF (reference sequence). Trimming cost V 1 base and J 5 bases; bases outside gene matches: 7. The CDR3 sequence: CATSRAQDRGLETQYF. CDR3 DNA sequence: TGTGCCACCAGCAGAGCGCAAGACAGGGGGCTGGAGACCCAGTACTTC.

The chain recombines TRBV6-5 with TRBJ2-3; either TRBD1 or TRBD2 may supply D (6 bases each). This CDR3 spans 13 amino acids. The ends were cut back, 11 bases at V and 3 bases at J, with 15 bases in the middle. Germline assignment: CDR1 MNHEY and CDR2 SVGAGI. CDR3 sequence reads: CAGRRGATDTQYF. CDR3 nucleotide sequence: TGTGCCGGACGAAGGGGGGCGACAGATACGCAGTATTTT.

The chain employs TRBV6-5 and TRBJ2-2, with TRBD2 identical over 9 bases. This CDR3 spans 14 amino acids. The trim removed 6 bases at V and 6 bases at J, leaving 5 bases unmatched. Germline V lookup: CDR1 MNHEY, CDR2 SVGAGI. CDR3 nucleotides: TGTGCCAGCAGCGCCGGGACTAGCCCCGGGGAGCTGTTTTTT. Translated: CASSAGTSPGELFF.

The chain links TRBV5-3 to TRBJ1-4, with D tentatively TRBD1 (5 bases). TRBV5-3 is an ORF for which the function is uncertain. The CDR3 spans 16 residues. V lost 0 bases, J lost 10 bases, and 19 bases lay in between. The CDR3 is CARSLASDWDHGKLFF. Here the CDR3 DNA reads TGTGCCAGAAGCTTGGCATCGGACTGGGACCACGGAAAACTGTTTTTT.

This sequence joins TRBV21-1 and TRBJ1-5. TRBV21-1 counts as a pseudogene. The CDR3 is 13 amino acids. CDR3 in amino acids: CASSPDGNQPQHF. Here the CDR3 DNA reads TGTGCCAGCAGCCCCGACGGAAATCAGCCCCAGCATTTT.

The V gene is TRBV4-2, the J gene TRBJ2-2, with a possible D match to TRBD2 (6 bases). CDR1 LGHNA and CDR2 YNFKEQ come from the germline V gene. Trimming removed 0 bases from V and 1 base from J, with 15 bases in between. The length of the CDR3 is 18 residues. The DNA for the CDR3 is TGTGCCAGCAGCCAAGATTCCGGGGCGGGACTGAACACCGGGGAGCTGTTTTTT. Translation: CASSQDSGAGLNTGELFF.

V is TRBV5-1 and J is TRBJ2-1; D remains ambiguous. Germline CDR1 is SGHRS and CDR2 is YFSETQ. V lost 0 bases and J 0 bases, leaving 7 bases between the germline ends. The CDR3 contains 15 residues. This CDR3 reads CASSLDGDSYNEQFF. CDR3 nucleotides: TGCGCCAGCAGCTTGGATGGGGACTCCTACAATGAGCAGTTCTTC.

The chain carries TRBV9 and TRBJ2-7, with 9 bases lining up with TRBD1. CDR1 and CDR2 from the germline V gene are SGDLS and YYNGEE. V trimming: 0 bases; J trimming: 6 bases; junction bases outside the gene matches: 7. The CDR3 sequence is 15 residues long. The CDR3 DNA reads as TGTGCCAGCAGCGTAGTTGGGACAGGGCGCTCCGAGCAGTACTTC. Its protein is CASSVVGTGRSEQYF.

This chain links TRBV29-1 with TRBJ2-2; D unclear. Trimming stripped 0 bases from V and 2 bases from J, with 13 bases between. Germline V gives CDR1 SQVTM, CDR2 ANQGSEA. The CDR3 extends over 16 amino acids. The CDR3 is CSVEDRTSANTGELFF. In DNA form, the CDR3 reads TGCAGCGTTGAAGATCGGACCTCTGCCAACACCGGGGAGCTGTTTTTT.

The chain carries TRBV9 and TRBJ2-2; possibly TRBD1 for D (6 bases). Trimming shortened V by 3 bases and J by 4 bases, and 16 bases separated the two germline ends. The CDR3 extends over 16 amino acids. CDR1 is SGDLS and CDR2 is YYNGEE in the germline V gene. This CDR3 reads CASSAPTGKGTGELFF. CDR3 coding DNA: TGTGCCAGCAGCGCCCCTACAGGGAAAGGCACCGGGGAGCTGTTTTTT. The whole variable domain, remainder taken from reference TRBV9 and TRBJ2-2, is DSGVTQTPKHLITATGQRVTLRCSPRSGDLSVYWYQQSLDQGLQFLIQYYNGEERAKGNILERFSAQQFPDLHSELNLSSLELGDSALYFCASSAPTGKGTGELFFGEGSRLTVL.

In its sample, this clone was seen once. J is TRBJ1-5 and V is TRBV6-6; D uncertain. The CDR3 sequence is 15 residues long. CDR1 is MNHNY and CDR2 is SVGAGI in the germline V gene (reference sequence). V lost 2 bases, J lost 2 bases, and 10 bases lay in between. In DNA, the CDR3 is TGTGCCAGCAGTTACGCCCTTTCTGGCAATCAGCCCCAGCATTTT. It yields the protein CASSYALSGNQPQHF.